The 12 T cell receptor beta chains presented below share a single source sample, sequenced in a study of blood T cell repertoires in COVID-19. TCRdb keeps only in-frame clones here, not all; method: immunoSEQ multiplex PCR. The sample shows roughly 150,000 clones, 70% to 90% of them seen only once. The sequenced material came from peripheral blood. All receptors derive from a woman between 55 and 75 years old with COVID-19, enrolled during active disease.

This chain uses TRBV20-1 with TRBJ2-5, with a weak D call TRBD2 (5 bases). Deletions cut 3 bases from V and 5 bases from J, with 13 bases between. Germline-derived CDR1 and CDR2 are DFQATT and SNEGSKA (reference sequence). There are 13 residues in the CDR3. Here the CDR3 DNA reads TGCAGTGCTAGTGGGTTTACGGGGGAGACCCAGTACTTC. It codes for CSASGFTGETQYF.

The CDR3 region has the DNA TGTGCCAGCAGCTTGACTAGCGGGCACACAGATACGCAGTATTTT. Protein product: CASSLTSGHTDTQYF. The chain uses TRBV7-7 and TRBJ2-3; 10 bases line up with TRBD2. This CDR3 has 15 residues. V trimming: 3 bases; J trimming: 2 bases; junction bases outside the gene matches: 2. Germline V CDR1 and CDR2: SSHAT, FNYEAQ (reference sequence).

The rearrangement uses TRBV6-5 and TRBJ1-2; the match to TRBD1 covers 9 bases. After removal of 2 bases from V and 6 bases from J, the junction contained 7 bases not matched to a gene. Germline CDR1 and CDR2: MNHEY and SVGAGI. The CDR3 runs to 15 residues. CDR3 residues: CASSYRWDRADGYTF. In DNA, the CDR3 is TGTGCCAGCAGTTACCGGTGGGACAGGGCGGATGGCTACACCTTC.

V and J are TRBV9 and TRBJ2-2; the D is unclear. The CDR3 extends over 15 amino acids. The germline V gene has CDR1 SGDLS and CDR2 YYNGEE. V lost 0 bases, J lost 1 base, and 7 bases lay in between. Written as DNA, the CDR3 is TGTGCCAGCAGCGTAGACACGCTGAACACCGGGGAGCTGTTTTTT. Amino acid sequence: CASSVDTLNTGELFF.

CDR3 nucleotides: TGTGCCAGTAGTATAACTTTTCGGGGGAGGAATGAGCAGTTCTTC. Translating gives CASSITFRGRNEQFF. The J gene is TRBJ2-1, the V gene TRBV19; a weak D match, TRBD2 (6 bases). Germline V gives CDR1 LNHDA, CDR2 SQIVND (reference sequence). The V and J ends lost 2 bases and 7 bases respectively, with 15 bases between them. This CDR3 region has 15 residues.

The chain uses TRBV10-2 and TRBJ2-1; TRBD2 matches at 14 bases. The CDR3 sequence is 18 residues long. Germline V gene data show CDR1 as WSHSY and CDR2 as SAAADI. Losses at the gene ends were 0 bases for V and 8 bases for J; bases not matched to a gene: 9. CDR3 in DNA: TGCGCCAGCAGTGAGTCGAAGTGGACTAGCGGGGGGTTCGATGAGCAGTTCTTC. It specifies CASSESKWTSGGFDEQFF.

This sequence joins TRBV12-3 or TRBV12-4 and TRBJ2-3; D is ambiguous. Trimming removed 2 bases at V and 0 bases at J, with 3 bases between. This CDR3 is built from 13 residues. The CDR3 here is CASSLYSTDTQYF. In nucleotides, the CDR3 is TGTGCCAGCAGTTTATATAGCACAGATACGCAGTATTTT.

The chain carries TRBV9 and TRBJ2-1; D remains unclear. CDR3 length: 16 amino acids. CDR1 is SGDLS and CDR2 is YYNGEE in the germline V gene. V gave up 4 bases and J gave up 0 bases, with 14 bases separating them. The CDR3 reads CASSLAGSYSYNEQFF. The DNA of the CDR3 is TGTGCCAGCAGCCTCGCCGGGTCTTACTCCTACAATGAGCAGTTCTTC.

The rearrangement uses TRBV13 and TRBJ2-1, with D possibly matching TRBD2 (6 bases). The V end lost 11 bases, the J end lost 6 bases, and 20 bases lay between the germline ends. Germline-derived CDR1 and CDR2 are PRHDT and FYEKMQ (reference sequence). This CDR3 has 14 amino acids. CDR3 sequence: CASLAGRMSNEQFF. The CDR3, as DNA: TGTGCCTCCTTGGCGGGGCGAATGAGCAATGAGCAGTTCTTC.

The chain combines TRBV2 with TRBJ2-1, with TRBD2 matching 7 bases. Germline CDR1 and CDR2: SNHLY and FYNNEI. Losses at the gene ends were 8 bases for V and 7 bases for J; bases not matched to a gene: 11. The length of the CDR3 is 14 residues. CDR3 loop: CASAEGGPRNEQFF. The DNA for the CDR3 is TGTGCCAGCGCGGAGGGAGGGCCGAGGAATGAGCAGTTCTTC.

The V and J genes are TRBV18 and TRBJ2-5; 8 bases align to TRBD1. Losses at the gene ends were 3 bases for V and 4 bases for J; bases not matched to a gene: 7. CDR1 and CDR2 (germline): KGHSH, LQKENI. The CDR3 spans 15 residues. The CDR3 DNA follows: TGTGCCAGCTCACCCGGACAGGGTTTGCGAGAGACCCAGTACTTC. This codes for CASSPGQGLRETQYF.

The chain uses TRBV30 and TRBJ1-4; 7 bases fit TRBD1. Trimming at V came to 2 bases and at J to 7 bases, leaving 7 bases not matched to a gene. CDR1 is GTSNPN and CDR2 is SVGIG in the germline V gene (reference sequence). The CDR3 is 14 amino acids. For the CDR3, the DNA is TGTGCCTGGAGTAAGAAGGGGGCAGGTGAAAAACTGTTTTTT. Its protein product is CAWSKKGAGEKLFF.